This T cell receptor beta chain came from a study of CD8 T cells in ankylosing spondylitis. Study results and limitations: Within matched ankylosing spondylitis synovial fluid, disease-linked clones were reportedly significantly enriched. Roughly 8 highly homologous variants formed a TCR beta motif that appeared characteristic of ankylosing spondylitis blood. Within peripheral blood, clones linked to disease were CD8+ and relatively rare.

The sample holds many counts of this clonotype. Antigen: not known. Trimming removed 7 bases at V and 6 bases at J, with 15 bases between. The CDR3 is 13 amino acids. CDR1 MNHEY and CDR2 SVGEGT come from the germline V gene. Quantitative 5'-RACE with molecular barcodes was used to make the TCR beta libraries. TCRdb re-analysed the 5' RACE reads in MiXCR, keeping a single row per CDR3 protein. The sample lists about 240,000 distinct CDR3 sequences, 9.5% to 12% occurring once. This chain uses TRBV6-2 or TRBV6-3 with TRBJ1-2; no firm D call. Material: blood, either unsorted or a sorted T cell fraction (not recorded which). The clonotype originates from a male donor with ankylosing spondylitis or in good health (not recorded which). The CDR3 region is CASTSRFFDGYTF. The CDR3 DNA sequence: TGTGCCAGCACTTCCCGGTTTTTTGATGGCTACACCTTC.